The T cell receptor beta chain described here comes from a study of blood T cell repertoires in COVID-19. Across the study: The samples span acute and convalescent COVID-19 from the United States, Italy and Spain. The analysed material was cDNA or gDNA that came from T cells, B-cell-depleted T cells, or PBMCs.

The authors' processing: From reference gene primer amplification, estimates of nucleated cell counts were derived. Sequenced by immunoSEQ multiplex PCR; TCRdb stores in-frame clones only, minus some. The V and J calls and the clone size are those of that table, but D and trimming were determined from the DNA. The top ten clones hold 3.7% of a sample with approximately 300,000 clones, approximately 90% of them seen once. The CDR3 loop spans 19 amino acids. Germline V gene lookup returns CDR1 SNHLY and CDR2 FYNNEI. The junction had 14 bases not matched to a gene; V was cut back by 0 bases and J by 3 bases. In its sample, this clone was seen once.

This sequence was found in a woman aged 35 to 49 with acute or convalescent COVID-19. The chain links TRBV2 to TRBJ2-4; 7 bases are a match to TRBD2. The sample was peripheral blood. The CDR3 sequence: CASSEALRGSGEHKNIQYF. The CDR3 bases are TGTGCCAGCAGTGAAGCGCTTCGTGGGAGCGGGGAGCACAAAAACATTCAGTACTTC.